This T cell receptor (beta chain) was sequenced for a study of T cell repertoires in cytomegalovirus infection. Overall study: Signatures in public TCR beta sequences pointed to both CMV infection and matching HLA type.

TCRdb processed the reads anew with MiXCR; each CDR3 protein has one entry. The sample comprises 310,000 or so distinct CDR3 sequences, 17% of which are singletons, and about 11% rests with the top ten. As to this clonotype: Antigen specificity is unknown.

The CDR3 is 16 amino acids. V shed 3 bases, J shed 8 bases, and the junction held 9 bases outside the gene matches. Germline V gene data show CDR1 as MDHEN and CDR2 as SYDVKM. General study points: Cumulated frequencies of public TCR beta families served to identify carriers of CMV plus the relevant HLA. The ex vivo response was dominated by HLA-C-restricted CMV-specific TCR beta clonotypes.

Sequencing used PBMCs. The chain carries TRBV28 and TRBJ2-3; 12 bases line up with TRBD2. The receptor was derived from a human donor in good health (CMV status not recorded). Some clones in this sample may be carry-over from other donors' samples. In nucleotides, the CDR3 is TGTGCCAGCAGTTTTACTAGCGGGGGGACCCGGGGTACGCAGTATTTT. This codes for CASSFTSGGTRGTQYF.